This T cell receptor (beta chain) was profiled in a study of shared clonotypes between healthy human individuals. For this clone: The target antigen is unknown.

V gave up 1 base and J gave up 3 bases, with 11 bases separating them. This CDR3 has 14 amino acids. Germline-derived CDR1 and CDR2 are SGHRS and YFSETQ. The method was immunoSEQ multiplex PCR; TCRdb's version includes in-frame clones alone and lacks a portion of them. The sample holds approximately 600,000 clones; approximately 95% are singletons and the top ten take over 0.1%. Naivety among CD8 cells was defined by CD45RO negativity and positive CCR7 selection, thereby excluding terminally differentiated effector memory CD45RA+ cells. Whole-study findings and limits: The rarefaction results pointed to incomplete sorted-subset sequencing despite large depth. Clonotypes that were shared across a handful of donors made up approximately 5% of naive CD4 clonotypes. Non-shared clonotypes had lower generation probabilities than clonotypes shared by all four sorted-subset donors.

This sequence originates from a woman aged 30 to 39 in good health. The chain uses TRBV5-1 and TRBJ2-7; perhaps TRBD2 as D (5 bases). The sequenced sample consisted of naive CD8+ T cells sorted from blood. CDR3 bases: TGCGCCAGCAGCTTGATAGGACTCAACTACGAGCAGTACTTC. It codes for CASSLIGLNYEQYF.